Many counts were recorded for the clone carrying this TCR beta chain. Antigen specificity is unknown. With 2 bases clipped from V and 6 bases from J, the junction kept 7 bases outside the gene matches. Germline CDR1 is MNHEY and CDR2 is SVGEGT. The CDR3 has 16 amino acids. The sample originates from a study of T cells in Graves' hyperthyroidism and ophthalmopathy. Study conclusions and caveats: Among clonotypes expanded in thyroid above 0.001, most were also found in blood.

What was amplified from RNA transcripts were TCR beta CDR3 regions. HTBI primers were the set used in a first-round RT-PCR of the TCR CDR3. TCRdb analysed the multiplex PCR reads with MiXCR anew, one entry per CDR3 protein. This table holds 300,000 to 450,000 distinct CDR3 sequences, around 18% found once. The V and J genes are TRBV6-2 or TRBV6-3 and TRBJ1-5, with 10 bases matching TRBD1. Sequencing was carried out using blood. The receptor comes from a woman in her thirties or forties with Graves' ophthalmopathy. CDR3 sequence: CASSYGLGTGAQPQHF. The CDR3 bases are TGTGCCAGCAGTTACGGACTAGGGACAGGGGCTCAGCCCCAGCATTTT.